This entry describes one T cell receptor (beta chain). Its target is not known. The record originates from a study of T cell repertoires in cytomegalovirus infection. Study summary: Based on public TCR beta signatures, there were indications of CMV infection and of a matching HLA type. Broader study findings: Of the TCR beta families, the public ones yielded a cumulative frequency that identified carriers of CMV plus the relevant HLA. The ex vivo response was dominated by HLA-C-restricted CMV-specific TCR beta clonotypes.

TCRdb ran MiXCR on the reads and lists one entry per CDR3 protein. This table holds under 800,000 distinct CDR3 sequences, 20% to 25% found once. With 6 bases removed from V and 2 bases from J, the gap between germline ends came to 9 bases. The CDR3 runs to 13 residues. CDR1 is SGHVT, CDR2 SQSDAQ, per germline. This chain uses TRBV7-4 with TRBJ2-3; TRBD2 is a possible D gene (5 bases). Sequenced input: CD8+ T cells from PBMCs. The TCR sequence derives from a human donor in good health (CMV status not recorded). Some clones in this sample may be carry-over from other donors' samples. The CDR3 bases are TGTGCCAGCAGACGCGGGCCCACAGATACGCAGTATTTT. Translated, it gives CASRRGPTDTQYF.